The clone carrying this T cell receptor beta chain was seen only a few times. This sample stems from a study of early T cells in non-severe SARS-CoV-2 infection. TCRdb re-analysed the 5' RACE reads in MiXCR, keeping a single row per CDR3 protein. The data contain roughly 45,000 distinct CDR3 sequences, over 5% of them singletons. The V and J ends lost 4 bases and 2 bases respectively, with 13 bases between them. Germline lookup yields CDR1 SGHDT and CDR2 YYEEEE. CDR3 length: 15 residues. The sample consisted of whole blood, taken at baseline. This rearrangement joins TRBV5-6 to TRBJ2-4; maybe TRBD1 (6 bases). The origin of this receptor is an adult who was a healthcare worker with PCR-confirmed SARS-CoV-2 infection or an uninfected control (not recorded which). CDR3 in amino acids: CASSGKTGSKNIQYF. CDR3 coding DNA: TGTGCCAGCAGCGGCAAAACAGGGTCCAAAAACATTCAGTACTTC.